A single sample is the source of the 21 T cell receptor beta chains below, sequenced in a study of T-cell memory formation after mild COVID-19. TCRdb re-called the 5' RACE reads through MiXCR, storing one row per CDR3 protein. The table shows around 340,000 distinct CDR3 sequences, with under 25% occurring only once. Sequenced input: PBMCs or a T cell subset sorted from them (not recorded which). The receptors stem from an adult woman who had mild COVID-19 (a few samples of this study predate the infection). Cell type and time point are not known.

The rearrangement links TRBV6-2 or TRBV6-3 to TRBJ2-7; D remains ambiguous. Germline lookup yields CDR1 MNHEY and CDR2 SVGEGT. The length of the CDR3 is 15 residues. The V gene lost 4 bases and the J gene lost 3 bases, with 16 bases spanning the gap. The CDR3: CASSFPARAHYEQYF. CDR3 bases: TGTGCCAGCAGTTTCCCGGCCCGGGCCCACTACGAGCAGTACTTC.

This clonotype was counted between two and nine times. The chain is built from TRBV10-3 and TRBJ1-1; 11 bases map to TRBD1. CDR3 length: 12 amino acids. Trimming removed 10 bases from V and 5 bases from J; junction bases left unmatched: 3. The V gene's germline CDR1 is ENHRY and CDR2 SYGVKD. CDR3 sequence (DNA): TGTGCCACCCGGGACAGGGGGACTGAAGCTTTCTTT. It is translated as CATRDRGTEAFF.

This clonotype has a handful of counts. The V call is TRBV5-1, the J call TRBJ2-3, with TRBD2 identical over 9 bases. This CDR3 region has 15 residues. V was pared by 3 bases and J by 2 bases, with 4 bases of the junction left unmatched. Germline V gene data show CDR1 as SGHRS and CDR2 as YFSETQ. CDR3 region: CASSWLAGPTDTQYF. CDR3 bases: TGCGCCAGCAGCTGGCTAGCGGGACCCACAGATACGCAGTATTTT.

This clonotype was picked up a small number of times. The CDR3 loop is CASSREGLAGVSGELFF. The CDR3 DNA sequence: TGCGCCAGCAGCCGCGAGGGACTAGCGGGGGTATCCGGGGAGCTGTTTTTT. The gene calls are TRBV4-1 and TRBJ2-2; 14 positions agree with TRBD2. Trimming took 4 bases from V and 6 from J; bases not matched to a gene: 7. Germline V CDR1 and CDR2: MGHRA, YSYEKL. The length of the CDR3 is 17 residues.

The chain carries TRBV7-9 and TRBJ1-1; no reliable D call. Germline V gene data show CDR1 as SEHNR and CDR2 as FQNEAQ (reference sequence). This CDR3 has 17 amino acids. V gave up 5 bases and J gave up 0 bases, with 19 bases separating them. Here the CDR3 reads CASSSPSTVRMNTEAFF. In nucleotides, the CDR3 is TGTGCCAGCAGCAGCCCTAGTACAGTGAGAATGAACACTGAAGCTTTCTTT.

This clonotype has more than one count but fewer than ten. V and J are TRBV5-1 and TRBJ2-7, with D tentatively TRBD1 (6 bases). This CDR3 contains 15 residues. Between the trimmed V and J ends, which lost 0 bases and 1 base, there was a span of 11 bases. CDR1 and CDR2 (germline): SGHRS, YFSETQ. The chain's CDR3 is CASSLEAGASYEQYF. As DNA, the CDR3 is TGCGCCAGCAGCTTGGAGGCAGGGGCGTCCTACGAGCAGTACTTC. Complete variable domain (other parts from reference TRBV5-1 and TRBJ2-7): KAGVTQTPRYLIKTRGQQVTLSCSPISGHRSVSWYQQTPGQGLQFLFEYFSETQRNKGNFPGRFSGRQFSNSRSEMNVSTLELGDSALYLCASSLEAGASYEQYFGPGTRLTVT.

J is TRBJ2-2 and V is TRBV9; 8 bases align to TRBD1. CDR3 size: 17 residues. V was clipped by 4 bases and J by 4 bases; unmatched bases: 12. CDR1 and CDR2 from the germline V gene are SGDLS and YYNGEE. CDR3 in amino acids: CASSLTFTGGITGELFF. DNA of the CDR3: TGTGCCAGCAGCCTAACCTTTACAGGGGGTATCACCGGGGAGCTGTTTTTT.

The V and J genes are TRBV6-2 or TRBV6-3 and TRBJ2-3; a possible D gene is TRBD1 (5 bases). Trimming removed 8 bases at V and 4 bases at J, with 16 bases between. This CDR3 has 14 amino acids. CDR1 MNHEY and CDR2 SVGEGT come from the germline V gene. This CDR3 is CASGWALRADTQYF. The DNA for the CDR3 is TGTGCCAGCGGATGGGCCCTCAGGGCAGATACGCAGTATTTT.

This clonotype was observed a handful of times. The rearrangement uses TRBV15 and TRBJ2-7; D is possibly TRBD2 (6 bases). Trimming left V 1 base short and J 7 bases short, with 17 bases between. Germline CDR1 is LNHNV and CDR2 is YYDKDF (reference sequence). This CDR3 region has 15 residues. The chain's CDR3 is CATSRGLGQTREQYF. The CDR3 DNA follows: TGTGCCACCAGCAGAGGACTAGGGCAGACAAGGGAGCAGTACTTC.

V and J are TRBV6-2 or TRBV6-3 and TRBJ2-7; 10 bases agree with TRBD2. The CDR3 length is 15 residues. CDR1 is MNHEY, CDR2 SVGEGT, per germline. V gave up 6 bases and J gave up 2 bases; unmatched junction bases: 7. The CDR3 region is CASRREREGTYEQYF. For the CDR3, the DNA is TGTGCCAGCAGACGGGAGCGGGAGGGGACCTACGAGCAGTACTTC.

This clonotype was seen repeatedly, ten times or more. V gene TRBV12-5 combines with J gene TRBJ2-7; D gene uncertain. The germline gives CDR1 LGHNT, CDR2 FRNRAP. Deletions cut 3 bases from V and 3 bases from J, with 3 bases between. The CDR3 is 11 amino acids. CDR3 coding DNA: TGTGCTAGTGGTTTTTACTACGAGCAGTACTTC. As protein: CASGFYYEQYF.

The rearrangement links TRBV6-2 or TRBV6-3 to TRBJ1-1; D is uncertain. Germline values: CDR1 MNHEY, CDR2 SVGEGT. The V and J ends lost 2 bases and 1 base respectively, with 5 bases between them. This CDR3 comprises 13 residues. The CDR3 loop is CASSYQRNTEAFF. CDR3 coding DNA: TGTGCCAGCAGTTACCAGAGGAACACTGAAGCTTTCTTT.

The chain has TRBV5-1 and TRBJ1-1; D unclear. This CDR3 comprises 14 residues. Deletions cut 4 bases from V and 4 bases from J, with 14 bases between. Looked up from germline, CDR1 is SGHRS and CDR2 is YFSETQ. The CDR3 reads CASSPLMGATEAFF. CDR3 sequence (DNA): TGCGCCAGCAGCCCACTAATGGGAGCCACTGAAGCTTTCTTT.

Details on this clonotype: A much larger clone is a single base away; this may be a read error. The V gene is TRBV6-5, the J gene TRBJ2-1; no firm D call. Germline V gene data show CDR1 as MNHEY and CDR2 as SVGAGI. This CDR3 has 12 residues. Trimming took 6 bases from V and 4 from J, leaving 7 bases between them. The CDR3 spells CASSQDYNEQFF. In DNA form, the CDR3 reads TGTGCCAGCAGCCAGGATTACAATGAGCAGTTCTTC.

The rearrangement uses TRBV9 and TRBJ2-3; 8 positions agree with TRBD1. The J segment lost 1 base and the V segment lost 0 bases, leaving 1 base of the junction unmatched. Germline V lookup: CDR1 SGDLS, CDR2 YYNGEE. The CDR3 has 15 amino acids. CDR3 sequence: CASSVAGQGTDTQYF. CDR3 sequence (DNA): TGTGCCAGCAGCGTAGCGGGACAGGGCACAGATACGCAGTATTTT.

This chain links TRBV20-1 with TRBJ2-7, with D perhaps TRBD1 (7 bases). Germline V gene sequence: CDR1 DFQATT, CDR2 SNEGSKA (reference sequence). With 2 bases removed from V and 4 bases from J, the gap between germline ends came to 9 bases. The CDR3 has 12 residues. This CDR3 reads CSARPGGYEQYF. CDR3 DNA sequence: TGCAGTGCTAGACCAGGGGGGTACGAGCAGTACTTC.

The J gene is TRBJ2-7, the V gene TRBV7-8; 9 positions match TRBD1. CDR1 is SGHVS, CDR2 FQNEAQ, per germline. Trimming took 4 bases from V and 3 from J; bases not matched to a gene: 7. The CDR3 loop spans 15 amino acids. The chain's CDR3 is CASSSGTGRRYEQYF. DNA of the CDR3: TGTGCCAGCAGCTCCGGGACAGGGAGACGCTACGAGCAGTACTTC. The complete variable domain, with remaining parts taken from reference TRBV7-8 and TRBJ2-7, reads GAGVSQSPRYKVAKRGQDVALRCDPISGHVSLFWYQQALGQGPEFLTYFQNEAQLDKSGLPSDRFFAERPEGSVSTLKIQRTQQEDSAVYLCASSSGTGRRYEQYFGPGTRLTVT.

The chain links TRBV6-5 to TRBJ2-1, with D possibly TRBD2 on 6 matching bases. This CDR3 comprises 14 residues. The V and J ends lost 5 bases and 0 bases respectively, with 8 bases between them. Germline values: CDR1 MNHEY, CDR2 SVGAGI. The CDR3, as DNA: TGTGCCAGCAGTCGCGGGATCTCCTACAATGAGCAGTTCTTC. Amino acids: CASSRGISYNEQFF.

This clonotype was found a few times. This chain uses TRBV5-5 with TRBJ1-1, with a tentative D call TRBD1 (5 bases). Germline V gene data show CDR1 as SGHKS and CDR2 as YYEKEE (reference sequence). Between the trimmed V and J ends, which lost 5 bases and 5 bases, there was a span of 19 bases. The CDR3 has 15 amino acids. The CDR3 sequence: CASSTPPGTWTEAFF. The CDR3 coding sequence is TGTGCCAGCAGTACTCCCCCCGGGACTTGGACTGAAGCTTTCTTT.

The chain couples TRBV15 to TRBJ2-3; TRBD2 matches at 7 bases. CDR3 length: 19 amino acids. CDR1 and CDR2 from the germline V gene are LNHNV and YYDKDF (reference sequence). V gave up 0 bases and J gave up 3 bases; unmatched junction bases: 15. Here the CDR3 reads CATSRDWAEGGVRTDTQYF. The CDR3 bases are TGTGCCACCAGCAGAGATTGGGCAGAGGGAGGGGTGAGGACAGATACGCAGTATTTT.

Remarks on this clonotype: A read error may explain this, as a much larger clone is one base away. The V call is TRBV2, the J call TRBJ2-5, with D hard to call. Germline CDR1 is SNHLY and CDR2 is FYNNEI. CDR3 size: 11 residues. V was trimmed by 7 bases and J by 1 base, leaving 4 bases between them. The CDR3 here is CASKFQETQYF. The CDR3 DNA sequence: TGTGCCAGCAAGTTCCAAGAGACCCAGTACTTC.